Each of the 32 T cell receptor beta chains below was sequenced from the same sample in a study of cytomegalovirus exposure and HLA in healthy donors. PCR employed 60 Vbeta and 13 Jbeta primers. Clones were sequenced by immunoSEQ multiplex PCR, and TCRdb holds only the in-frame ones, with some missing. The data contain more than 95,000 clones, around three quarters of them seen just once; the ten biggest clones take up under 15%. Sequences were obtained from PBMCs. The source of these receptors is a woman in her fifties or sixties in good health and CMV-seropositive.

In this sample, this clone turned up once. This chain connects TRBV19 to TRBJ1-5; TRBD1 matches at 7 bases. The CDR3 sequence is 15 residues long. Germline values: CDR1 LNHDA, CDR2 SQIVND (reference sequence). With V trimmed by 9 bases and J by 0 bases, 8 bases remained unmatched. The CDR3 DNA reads TGTGCCAGCGAGTTGGGACAGATTAGCAATCAGCCCCAGCATTTT. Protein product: CASELGQISNQPQHF.

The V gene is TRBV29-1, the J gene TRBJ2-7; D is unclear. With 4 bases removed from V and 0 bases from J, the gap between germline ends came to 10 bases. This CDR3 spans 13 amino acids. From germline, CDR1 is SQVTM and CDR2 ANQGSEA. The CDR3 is CSVAWQVSYEQYF. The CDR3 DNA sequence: TGCAGCGTTGCCTGGCAGGTCTCCTACGAGCAGTACTTC.

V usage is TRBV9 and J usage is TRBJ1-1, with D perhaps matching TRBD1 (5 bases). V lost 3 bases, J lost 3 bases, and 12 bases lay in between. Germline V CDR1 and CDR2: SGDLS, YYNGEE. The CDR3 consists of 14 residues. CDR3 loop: CASSDLGEDTEAFF. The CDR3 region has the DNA TGTGCCAGCAGCGACTTAGGGGAGGACACTGAAGCTTTCTTT. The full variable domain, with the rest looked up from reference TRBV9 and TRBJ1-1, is DSGVTQTPKHLITATGQRVTLRCSPRSGDLSVYWYQQSLDQGLQFLIQYYNGEERAKGNILERFSAQQFPDLHSELNLSSLELGDSALYFCASSDLGEDTEAFFGQGTRLTVV.

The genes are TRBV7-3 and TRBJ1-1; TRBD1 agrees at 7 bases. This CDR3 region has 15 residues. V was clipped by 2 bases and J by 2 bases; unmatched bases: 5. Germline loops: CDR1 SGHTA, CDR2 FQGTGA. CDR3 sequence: CASSLQGVGNTEAFF. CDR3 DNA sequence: TGTGCCAGCAGCTTACAGGGGGTTGGTAACACTGAAGCTTTCTTT.

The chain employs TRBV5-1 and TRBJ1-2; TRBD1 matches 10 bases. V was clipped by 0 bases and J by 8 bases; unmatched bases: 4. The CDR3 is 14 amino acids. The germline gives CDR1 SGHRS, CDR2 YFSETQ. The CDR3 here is CASSLDGTGDGYTF. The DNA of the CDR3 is TGCGCCAGCAGCTTGGATGGGACAGGGGACGGCTACACCTTC.

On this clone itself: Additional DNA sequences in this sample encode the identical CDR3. CDR3 region: CASSLAGGDTQYF. As DNA, the CDR3 is TGTGCCAGCAGCTTGGCGGGTGGAGATACGCAGTATTTT. V gene TRBV5-4 combines with J gene TRBJ2-3; no clear D gene. Looked up from germline, CDR1 is SGHNT and CDR2 is YYREEE (reference sequence). V lost 0 bases and J 5 bases, leaving 7 bases between the germline ends. The CDR3 totals 13 residues.

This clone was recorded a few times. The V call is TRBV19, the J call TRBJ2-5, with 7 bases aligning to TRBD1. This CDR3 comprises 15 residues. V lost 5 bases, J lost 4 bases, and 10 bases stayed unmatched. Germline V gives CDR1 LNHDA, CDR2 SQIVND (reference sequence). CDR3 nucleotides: TGTGCCAGTAGTCCCTATCAGGGGGTGGGAGAGACCCAGTACTTC. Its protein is CASSPYQGVGETQYF.

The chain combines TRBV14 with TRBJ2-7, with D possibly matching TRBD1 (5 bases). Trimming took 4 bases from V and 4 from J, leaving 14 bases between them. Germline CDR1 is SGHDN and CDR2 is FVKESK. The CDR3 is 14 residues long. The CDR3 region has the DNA TGTGCCAGCAGCCGGGGCAGGGTTCGGTACGAGCAGTACTTC. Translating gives CASSRGRVRYEQYF.

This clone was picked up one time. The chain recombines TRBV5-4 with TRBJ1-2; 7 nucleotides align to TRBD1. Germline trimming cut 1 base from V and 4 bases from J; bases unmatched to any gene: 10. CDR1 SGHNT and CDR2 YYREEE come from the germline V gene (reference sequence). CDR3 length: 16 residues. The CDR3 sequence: CASSLPLRQGLYGYTF. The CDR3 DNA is TGTGCCAGCAGCTTGCCTCTTAGACAGGGTCTCTATGGCTACACCTTC.

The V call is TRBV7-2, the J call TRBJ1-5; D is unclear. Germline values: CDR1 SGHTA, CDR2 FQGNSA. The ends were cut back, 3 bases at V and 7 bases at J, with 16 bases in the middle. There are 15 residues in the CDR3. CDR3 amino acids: CASSFEAYGSQPQHF. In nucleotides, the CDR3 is TGTGCCAGCAGCTTTGAAGCGTACGGTTCACAGCCCCAGCATTTT.

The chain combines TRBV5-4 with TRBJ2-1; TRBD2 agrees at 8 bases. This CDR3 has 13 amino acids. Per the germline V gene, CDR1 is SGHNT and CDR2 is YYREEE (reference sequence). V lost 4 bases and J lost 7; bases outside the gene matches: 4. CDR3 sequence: CASSLGTRNEQFF. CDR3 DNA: TGTGCCAGCAGCCTAGGGACTAGAAATGAGCAGTTCTTC.

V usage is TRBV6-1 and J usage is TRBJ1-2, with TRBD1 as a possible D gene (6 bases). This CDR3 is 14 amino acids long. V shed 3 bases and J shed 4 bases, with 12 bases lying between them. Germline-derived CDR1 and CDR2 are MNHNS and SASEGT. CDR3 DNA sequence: TGTGCCAGCAGTGATAGACAGGCGAGCTATGGCTACACCTTC. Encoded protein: CASSDRQASYGYTF.

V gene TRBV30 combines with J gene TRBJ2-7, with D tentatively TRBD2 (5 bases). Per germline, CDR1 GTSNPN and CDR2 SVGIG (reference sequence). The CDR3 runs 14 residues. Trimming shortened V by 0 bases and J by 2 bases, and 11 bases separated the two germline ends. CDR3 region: CAWSVRGITYEQYF. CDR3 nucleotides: TGTGCCTGGAGTGTACGAGGGATCACCTACGAGCAGTACTTC.

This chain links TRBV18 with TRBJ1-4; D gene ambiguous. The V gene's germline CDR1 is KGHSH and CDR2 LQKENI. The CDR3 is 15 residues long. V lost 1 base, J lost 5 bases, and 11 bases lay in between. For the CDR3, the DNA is TGTGCCAGCTCACCACGGTCCCAGCGAAATGAAAAACTGTTTTTT. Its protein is CASSPRSQRNEKLFF.

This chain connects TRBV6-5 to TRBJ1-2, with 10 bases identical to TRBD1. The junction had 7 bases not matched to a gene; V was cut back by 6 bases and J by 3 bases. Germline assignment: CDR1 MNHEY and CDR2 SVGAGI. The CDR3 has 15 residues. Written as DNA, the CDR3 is TGTGCCAGCAGACCGGACAGGGGGAAGGACTATGGCTACACCTTC. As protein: CASRPDRGKDYGYTF.

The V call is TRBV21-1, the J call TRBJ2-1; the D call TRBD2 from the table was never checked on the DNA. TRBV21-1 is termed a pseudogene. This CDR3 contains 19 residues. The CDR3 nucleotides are TGTGCCAGCAGCACAGGGGGACTAGCGGGAGGCGGGTTTGGGAATGAGCAGTTCTTC. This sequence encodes CASSTGGLAGGGFGNEQFF.

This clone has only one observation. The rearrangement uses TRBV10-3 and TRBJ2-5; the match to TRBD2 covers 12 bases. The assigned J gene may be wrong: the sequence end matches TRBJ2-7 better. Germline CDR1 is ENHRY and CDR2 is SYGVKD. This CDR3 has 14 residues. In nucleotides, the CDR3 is TGTGCCATCAGCCGACTAGCGGGGGCCTACGAGCAGTACTTC. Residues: CAISRLAGAYEQYF.

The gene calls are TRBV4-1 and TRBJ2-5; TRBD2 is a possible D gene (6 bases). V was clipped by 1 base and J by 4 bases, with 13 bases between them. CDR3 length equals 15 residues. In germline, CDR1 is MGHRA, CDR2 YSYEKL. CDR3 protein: CASSQGGTLLETQYF. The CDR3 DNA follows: TGCGCCAGCAGCCAAGGTGGGACTCTCCTAGAGACCCAGTACTTC.

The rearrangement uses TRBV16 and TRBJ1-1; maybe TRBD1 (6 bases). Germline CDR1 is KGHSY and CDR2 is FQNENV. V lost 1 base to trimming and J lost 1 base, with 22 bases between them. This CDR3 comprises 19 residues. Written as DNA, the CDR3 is TGTGCCAGCAGCCAATGGCCGCCCAACAGGGATTGGGCGAACACTGAAGCTTTCTTT. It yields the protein CASSQWPPNRDWANTEAFF. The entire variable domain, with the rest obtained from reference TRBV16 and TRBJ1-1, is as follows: GEEVAQTPKHLVRGEGQKAKLYCAPIKGHSYVFWYQQVLKNEFKFLISFQNENVFDETGMPKERFSAKCLPNSPCSLEIQATKLEDSAVYFCASSQWPPNRDWANTEAFFGQGTRLTVV.

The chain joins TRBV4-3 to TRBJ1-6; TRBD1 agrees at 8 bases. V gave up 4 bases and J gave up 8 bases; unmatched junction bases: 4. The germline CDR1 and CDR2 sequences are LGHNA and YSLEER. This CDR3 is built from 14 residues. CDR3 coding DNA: TGCGCCAGCAGCCGCGCAGGGGGCTATTCACCCCTCCACTTT. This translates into CASSRAGGYSPLHF.

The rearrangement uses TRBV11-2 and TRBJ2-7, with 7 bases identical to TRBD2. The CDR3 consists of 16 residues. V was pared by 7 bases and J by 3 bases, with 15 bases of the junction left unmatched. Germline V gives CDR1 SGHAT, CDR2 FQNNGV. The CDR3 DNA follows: TGTGCCAGCAAATCACCCGGTGGGGCTAGCGGCTACGAGCAGTACTTC. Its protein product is CASKSPGGASGYEQYF.

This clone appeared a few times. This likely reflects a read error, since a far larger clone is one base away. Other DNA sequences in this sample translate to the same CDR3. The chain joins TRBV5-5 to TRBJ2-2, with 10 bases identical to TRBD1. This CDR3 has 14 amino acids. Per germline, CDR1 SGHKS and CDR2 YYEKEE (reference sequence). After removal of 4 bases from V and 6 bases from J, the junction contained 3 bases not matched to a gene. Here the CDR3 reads CASSQGQGAGELFF. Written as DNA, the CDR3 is TGTGCCAGCAGCCAAGGACAGGGGGCCGGGGAGCTGTTTTTT.

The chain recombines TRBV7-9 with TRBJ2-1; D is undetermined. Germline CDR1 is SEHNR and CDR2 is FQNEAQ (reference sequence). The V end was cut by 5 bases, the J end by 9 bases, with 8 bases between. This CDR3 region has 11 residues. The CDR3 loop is CASSVLSEQFF. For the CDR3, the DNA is TGTGCCAGCAGCGTTCTGAGTGAGCAGTTCTTC. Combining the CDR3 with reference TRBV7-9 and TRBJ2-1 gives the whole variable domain DTGVSQNPRHKITKRGQNVTFRCDPISEHNRLYWYRQTLGQGPEFLTYFQNEAQLEKSRLLSDRFSAERPKGSFSTLEIQRTEQGDSAMYLCASSVLSEQFFGPGTRLTVL.

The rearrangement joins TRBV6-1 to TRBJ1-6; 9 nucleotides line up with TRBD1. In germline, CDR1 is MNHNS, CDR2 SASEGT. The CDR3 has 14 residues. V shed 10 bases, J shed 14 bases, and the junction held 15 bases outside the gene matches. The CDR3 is CATKIGTGPLSLHF. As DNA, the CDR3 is TGTGCCACCAAGATCGGGACAGGGCCCCTCTCCCTCCACTTT.

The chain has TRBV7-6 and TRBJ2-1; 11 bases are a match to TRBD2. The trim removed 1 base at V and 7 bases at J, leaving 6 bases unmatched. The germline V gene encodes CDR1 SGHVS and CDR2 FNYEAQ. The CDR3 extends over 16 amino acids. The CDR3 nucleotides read TGTGCCAGCAGCTTAGAACTAGCGGGAGTGGGGAATGAGCAGTTCTTC. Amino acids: CASSLELAGVGNEQFF.

CDR3 in amino acids: CASSVDPGQGSGKLFF. The CDR3 DNA is TGCGCCAGCAGCGTGGATCCGGGACAGGGGAGTGGAAAACTGTTTTTT. This chain links TRBV5-1 with TRBJ1-4; TRBD1 agrees at 10 bases. This CDR3 is built from 16 residues. The J segment lost 10 bases and the V segment lost 4 bases, leaving 13 bases of the junction unmatched. The germline CDR1 and CDR2 sequences are SGHRS and YFSETQ.

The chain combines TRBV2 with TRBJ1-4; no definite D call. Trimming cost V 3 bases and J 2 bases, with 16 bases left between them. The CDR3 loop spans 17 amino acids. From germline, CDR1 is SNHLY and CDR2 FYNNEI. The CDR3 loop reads CASSDEFSGGTNEKLFF. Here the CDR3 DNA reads TGTGCCAGCAGTGACGAGTTCTCTGGAGGGACTAATGAAAAACTGTTTTTT.

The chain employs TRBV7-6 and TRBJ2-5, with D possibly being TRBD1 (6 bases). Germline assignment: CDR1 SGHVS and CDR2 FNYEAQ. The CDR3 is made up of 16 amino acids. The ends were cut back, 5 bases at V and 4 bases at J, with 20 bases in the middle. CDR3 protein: CASSPKPQGSGETQYF. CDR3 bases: TGTGCCAGCAGCCCAAAGCCTCAGGGGTCGGGAGAGACCCAGTACTTC.

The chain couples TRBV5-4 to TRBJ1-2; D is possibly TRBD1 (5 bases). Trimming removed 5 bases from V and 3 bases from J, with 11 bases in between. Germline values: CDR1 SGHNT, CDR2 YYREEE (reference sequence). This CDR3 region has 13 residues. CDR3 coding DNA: TGTGCCAGCAGGCCAGGGAACGACTATGGCTACACCTTC. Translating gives CASRPGNDYGYTF.

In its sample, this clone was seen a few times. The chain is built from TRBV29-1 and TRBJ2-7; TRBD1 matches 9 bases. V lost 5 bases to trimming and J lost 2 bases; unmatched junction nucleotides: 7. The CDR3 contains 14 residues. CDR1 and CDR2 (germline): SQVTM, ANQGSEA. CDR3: CSVQPGQGTYEQYF. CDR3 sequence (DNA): TGCAGCGTTCAACCGGGACAGGGAACCTACGAGCAGTACTTC.

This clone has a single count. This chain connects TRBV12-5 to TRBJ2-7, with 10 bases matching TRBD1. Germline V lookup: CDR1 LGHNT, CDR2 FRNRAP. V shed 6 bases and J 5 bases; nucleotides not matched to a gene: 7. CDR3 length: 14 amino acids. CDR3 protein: CASGQGQGRNEQYF. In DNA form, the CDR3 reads TGTGCTAGTGGCCAGGGACAGGGGAGGAACGAGCAGTACTTC.

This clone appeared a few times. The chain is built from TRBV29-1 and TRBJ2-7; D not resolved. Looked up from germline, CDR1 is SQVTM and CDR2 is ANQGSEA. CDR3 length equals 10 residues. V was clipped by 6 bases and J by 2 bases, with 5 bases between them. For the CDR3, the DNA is TGCAGCGTGTTTACCTACGAGCAGTACTTC. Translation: CSVFTYEQYF.